In its sample, the clone carrying this T cell receptor beta chain was seen a few times. Its antigen is as yet unknown. The sample belongs to a study of post-analysis software for immune sequencing data. Every TCR beta cDNA library bore unique molecular identifiers. A single record per CDR3 protein comes from TCRdb applying MiXCR to the PCR reads. This repertoire shows about 400,000 distinct CDR3 sequences, roughly 38% found once; its top ten account for about an eighth. Study-wide results and caveats: Several TRBV segments occurring more often in patients than controls included TRBV5-6, TRBV5-1 and TRBV20-1. F measure showed strong co-clustering of same-batch samples. Multiple sclerosis was associated with a significant reduction in normalized Chao1 diversity relative to controls.

V dropped 4 bases and J dropped 8; count of bases not matched to a gene: 11. CDR1 SEHNR and CDR2 FQNEAQ come from the germline V gene (reference sequence). The CDR3 is 15 residues long. This receptor was obtained from a girl under 18 with multiple sclerosis. The V gene is TRBV7-9, the J gene TRBJ2-1; 7 bases match TRBD2. The sample taken for sequencing was blood. CDR3 DNA sequence: TGTGCCAGCAGCTCCGGGGGAACGGCGGGGGATGAGCAGTTCTTC. This encodes CASSSGGTAGDEQFF.